The 26 T cell receptor beta chains given below trace back to one sample, sequenced in a study of immune cell composition in non-small cell lung cancer. Clones were read by immunoSEQ multiplex PCR, and TCRdb kept only the in-frame ones, dropping some. The top ten clones hold around 9.7% of a sample with more than 15,000 clones, just over 75% of them seen once. Normal lung was taken at the farthest possible site, at least 3 cm from tumour. These data were also reused for a study on CD4 T cells in lung cancer.

Input material: non-adjacent lung tissue. Source of these receptors: a human donor with non-small cell lung cancer.

This clone came up once. The gene calls are TRBV7-2 and TRBJ1-2, with D unresolved. V was shortened by 1 base and J by 4 bases, with 10 bases between the two germline ends. The CDR3 has 14 amino acids. Germline V gives CDR1 SGHTA, CDR2 FQGNSA. The chain's CDR3 is CASSLDLRLYGYTF. As DNA, the CDR3 is TGTGCCAGCAGCTTAGATCTACGGCTCTATGGCTACACCTTC.

The rearrangement links TRBV23-1 to TRBJ2-7; 12 bases align to TRBD2. TRBV23-1 is known as an ORF, though its function is uncertain. The CDR3 is made up of 22 amino acids. V lost 7 bases, J lost 1 base, and 26 bases stayed unmatched. For the CDR3, the DNA is TGCGCCAGCAAACCGACCCCTAAGCAGTCTCATCTAGCGGGAGGGGGGTCCTACGAGCAGTACTTC. Amino acid sequence: CASKPTPKQSHLAGGGSYEQYF.

This chain links TRBV9 with TRBJ1-1, with D possibly TRBD1 on 5 matching bases. Germline CDR1 SGDLS, CDR2 YYNGEE. CDR3 length: 16 residues. V lost 3 bases and J 0 bases, leaving 15 bases between the germline ends. For the CDR3, the DNA is TGTGCCAGCAGCGCGAATCCGGGACGTGTGAACACTGAAGCTTTCTTT. Translating it yields CASSANPGRVNTEAFF.

In this sample, this clone turned up once. The chain carries TRBV25-1 and TRBJ1-2, with a possible D match to TRBD1 (5 bases). The CDR3 covers 13 residues. Germline lookup yields CDR1 MGHDK and CDR2 SYGVNS. With 2 bases removed from V and 8 bases from J, the gap between germline ends came to 12 bases. CDR3 coding DNA: TGTGCCAGCAGTGAAGGACAATCTTACGGCTACACCTTC. Its protein is CASSEGQSYGYTF.

The gene calls are TRBV7-6 and TRBJ2-7; 9 nucleotides line up with TRBD2. The J segment lost 4 bases and the V segment lost 4 bases, leaving 8 bases of the junction unmatched. Per germline, CDR1 SGHVS and CDR2 FNYEAQ. The CDR3 is 15 amino acids. The CDR3 sequence: CASSSGAGGKYEQYF. For the CDR3, the DNA is TGTGCCAGCAGCTCGGGGGCGGGGGGGAAATACGAGCAGTACTTC. The complete variable domain, with remaining parts taken from reference TRBV7-6 and TRBJ2-7, reads GAGVSQSPRYKVTKRGQDVALRCDPISGHVSLYWYRQALGQGPEFLTYFNYEAQQDKSGLPNDRFSAERPEGSISTLTIQRTEQRDSAMYRCASSSGAGGKYEQYFGPGTRLTVT.

This clone was found a few times. The chain employs TRBV30 and TRBJ2-1; D gene unclear. The germline gives CDR1 GTSNPN, CDR2 SVGIG (reference sequence). CDR3 length: 14 amino acids. V was cut by 2 bases and J by 3 bases, with 11 bases left in between. CDR3 DNA sequence: TGTGCCTGGAGTCCCCGGACCGACTACAATGAGCAGTTCTTC. The encoded protein is CAWSPRTDYNEQFF.

The genes are TRBV7-9 and TRBJ2-2, with D uncertain. Trimming took 5 bases from V and 3 from J, leaving 7 bases between them. Germline V gives CDR1 SEHNR, CDR2 FQNEAQ (reference sequence). The CDR3 is 13 residues long. The CDR3 protein is CASSRTDTGELFF. CDR3 nucleotide sequence: TGTGCCAGCAGCAGAACAGACACCGGGGAGCTGTTTTTT.

In its sample, this clone was seen a few times. V is TRBV7-6 and J is TRBJ1-1; TRBD1 might be the D (5 bases). This CDR3 spans 18 amino acids. The germline V gene has CDR1 SGHVS and CDR2 FNYEAQ. V was trimmed by 5 bases and J by 2 bases, leaving 24 bases between them. CDR3 sequence reads: CASSLKPRQGRRNTEAFF. The CDR3 DNA is TGTGCCAGCAGCCTTAAACCCCGCCAGGGACGGAGAAACACTGAAGCTTTCTTT.

This clone occurred once. The chain couples TRBV9 to TRBJ2-2; D remains ambiguous. The CDR3 sequence is 18 residues long. V was cut by 0 bases and J by 6 bases, with 21 bases left in between. From germline, CDR1 is SGDLS and CDR2 YYNGEE. DNA of the CDR3: TGTGCCAGCAGCGTAGCTTCTTCGTTGTTAGCATCCCCCGGGGAGCTGTTTTTT. Translating gives CASSVASSLLASPGELFF.

In its sample, this clone was seen a few times. The V and J genes are TRBV5-1 and TRBJ1-6; D ambiguous. This CDR3 region has 15 residues. Germline CDR1 SGHRS, CDR2 YFSETQ. The V end was cut by 1 base, the J end by 0 bases, with 5 bases between. CDR3 in amino acids: CASSLSVSYNSPLHF. DNA for the CDR3: TGCGCCAGCAGCTTGTCAGTCTCCTATAATTCACCCCTCCACTTT.

Here the CDR3 reads CASSLSGAPSGANVLTF. The CDR3 DNA reads as TGTGCCAGCAGCTTATCAGGGGCCCCCTCTGGGGCCAACGTCCTGACTTTC. The chain couples TRBV11-3 to TRBJ2-6; D possibly corresponds to TRBD1 (6 bases). Germline CDR1 SGHNT, CDR2 YENEEA. The CDR3 has 17 residues. Trimming removed 2 bases at V and 0 bases at J, with 11 bases between.

J is TRBJ2-7 and V is TRBV11-1; 10 bases are a match to TRBD1. This CDR3 comprises 16 residues. The trim removed 6 bases at V and 1 base at J, leaving 9 bases unmatched. Per the germline V gene, CDR1 is SGHAT and CDR2 is FQDESV (reference sequence). For the CDR3, the DNA is TGTGCCAGCAGTCGGCGGGACAGGGGCGCTTCCTACGAGCAGTACTTC. Translating gives CASSRRDRGASYEQYF. Supplemented by reference TRBV11-1 and TRBJ2-7, the full variable domain reads EAEVAQSPRYKITEKSQAVAFWCDPISGHATLYWYRQILGQGPELLVQFQDESVVDDSQLPKDRFSAERLKGVDSTLKIQPAELGDSAMYLCASSRRDRGASYEQYFGPGTRLTVT.

The chain recombines TRBV5-1 with TRBJ1-2; 8 nucleotides line up with TRBD1. The CDR3 consists of 16 residues. Germline V CDR1 and CDR2: SGHRS, YFSETQ. Unmatched junction bases numbered 6, after V lost 0 bases and J lost 2 bases. In DNA form, the CDR3 reads TGCGCCAGCAGCTTGGCCCCCCGACAGGGGAACTATGGCTACACCTTC. Its translation: CASSLAPRQGNYGYTF. The whole variable domain, filled in from reference TRBV5-1 and TRBJ1-2, reads KAGVTQTPRYLIKTRGQQVTLSCSPISGHRSVSWYQQTPGQGLQFLFEYFSETQRNKGNFPGRFSGRQFSNSRSEMNVSTLELGDSALYLCASSLAPRQGNYGYTFGSGTRLTVV.

CDR3 bases: TGCGCCAGCAGCTCTACTAGCGGCAGCACAGATACGCAGTATTTT. Encoded protein: CASSSTSGSTDTQYF. V and J are TRBV5-1 and TRBJ2-3, with TRBD2 matching 8 bases. Trimming removed 3 bases from V and 0 bases from J; junction bases left unmatched: 3. The germline V gene encodes CDR1 SGHRS and CDR2 YFSETQ. This CDR3 is built from 15 residues.

In this sample, this clone turned up once. V usage is TRBV27 and J usage is TRBJ1-2; D remains unclear. With 6 bases removed from V and 4 bases from J, the gap between germline ends came to 12 bases. CDR3 length: 13 residues. CDR1 is MNHEY, CDR2 SMNVEV, per germline (reference sequence). Here the CDR3 reads CASSPGASYGYTF. CDR3 DNA: TGTGCCAGCAGCCCGGGAGCATCCTATGGCTACACCTTC.

This chain joins TRBV9 and TRBJ2-3, with TRBD2 matching 8 bases. V lost 1 base, J lost 5 bases, and 9 bases stayed unmatched. This CDR3 region has 16 residues. Germline V lookup: CDR1 SGDLS, CDR2 YYNGEE. The CDR3 region is CASSVSSGGVEDTQYF. CDR3 bases: TGTGCCAGCAGCGTATCTTCCGGGGGGGTTGAAGATACGCAGTATTTT.

The chain recombines TRBV12-5 with TRBJ2-7; the D is unclear. Germline CDR1 is LGHNT and CDR2 is FRNRAP. The CDR3 contains 9 residues. The V gene lost 6 bases and the J gene lost 8 bases, with 5 bases spanning the gap. The CDR3 DNA is TGTGCTAGTGGGGGTCAGCAGTACTTC. Amino acids: CASGGQQYF.

This clone was seen a few times. J is TRBJ2-5 and V is TRBV7-9, with D perhaps being TRBD1 or TRBD2 (6 bases each). This CDR3 comprises 15 residues. V lost 4 bases to trimming and J lost 2 bases, with 14 bases between them. Per the germline V gene, CDR1 is SEHNR and CDR2 is FQNEAQ (reference sequence). The CDR3 loop is CASSYRGVPQETQYF. CDR3 in DNA: TGTGCCAGCAGCTATAGGGGGGTTCCTCAAGAGACCCAGTACTTC.

The CDR3 coding sequence is TGTGCCAGCAGTTTACACGACGAGCAGTACTTC. Translation: CASSLHDEQYF. This chain uses TRBV6-1 with TRBJ2-7; no reliable D call. The CDR3 spans 11 residues. The ends were cut back, 5 bases at V and 5 bases at J, with 7 bases in the middle. Germline V CDR1 and CDR2: MNHNS, SASEGT.

V gene TRBV27 combines with J gene TRBJ1-2, with 9 bases lining up with TRBD1. Trimming cost V 6 bases and J 4 bases; bases outside gene matches: 15. In germline, CDR1 is MNHEY, CDR2 SMNVEV (reference sequence). The CDR3 contains 17 residues. CDR3 protein: CASSKTYPATGGYGYTF. The CDR3 DNA reads as TGTGCCAGCAGCAAAACCTATCCCGCGACAGGGGGCTATGGCTACACCTTC.

The chain couples TRBV11-3 to TRBJ2-3; 9 nucleotides agree with TRBD2. This CDR3 comprises 16 residues. The V segment lost 1 base and the J segment 2 bases; nucleotides outside the gene matches: 4. In germline, CDR1 is SGHNT, CDR2 YENEEA. CDR3 in amino acids: CASSLVRGGTTDTQYF. CDR3 DNA sequence: TGTGCCAGCAGCTTAGTGCGGGGGGGGACCACAGATACGCAGTATTTT.

The chain is built from TRBV6-6 and TRBJ2-5; tentatively, D is TRBD2 (5 bases). The CDR3 consists of 14 residues. The ends were cut back, 4 bases at V and 5 bases at J, with 14 bases in the middle. Germline CDR1 reads MNHNY; CDR2 reads SVGAGI (reference sequence). In DNA, the CDR3 is TGTGCCAGCAGTTCCGGTCAGGAGGTGGAGACCCAGTACTTC. Its protein product is CASSSGQEVETQYF.

This clone was detected only once. This chain links TRBV7-9 with TRBJ2-7; TRBD2 matches 10 bases. Germline V lookup: CDR1 SEHNR, CDR2 FQNEAQ (reference sequence). The CDR3 has 18 amino acids. The junction had 12 bases not matched to a gene; V was cut back by 1 base and J by 3 bases. Written as DNA, the CDR3 is TGTGCCAGCAGCTTAGGATTTGCACAGGCTAGCGGGGGCTACGAGCAGTACTTC. It translates to CASSLGFAQASGGYEQYF.

The chain couples TRBV30 to TRBJ2-3; D ambiguous. The V and J ends lost 3 bases and 0 bases respectively, with 7 bases between them. Germline CDR1 and CDR2: GTSNPN and SVGIG (reference sequence). This CDR3 contains 13 residues. CDR3 coding DNA: TGTGCCTGGAGCCGGGTTAGCACAGATACGCAGTATTTT. Translating gives CAWSRVSTDTQYF.

V is TRBV5-1 and J is TRBJ2-7; weak D call: TRBD1 (6 bases). V gave up 4 bases and J gave up 4 bases, with 12 bases separating them. Germline CDR1 is SGHRS and CDR2 is YFSETQ. This CDR3 has 13 residues. The CDR3: CASSEGTTYEQYF. CDR3 coding DNA: TGCGCCAGCAGCGAGGGGACAACTTACGAGCAGTACTTC.

This clone is a singleton in its sample. The genes are TRBV6-5 and TRBJ2-6; D not certain. CDR3 length: 15 residues. Trimming shortened V by 5 bases and J by 4 bases, and 12 bases separated the two germline ends. CDR1 is MNHEY, CDR2 SVGAGI, per germline. CDR3 sequence: CASSTAALGANVLTF. In DNA form, the CDR3 reads TGTGCCAGCAGTACAGCAGCTTTAGGGGCCAACGTCCTGACTTTC.